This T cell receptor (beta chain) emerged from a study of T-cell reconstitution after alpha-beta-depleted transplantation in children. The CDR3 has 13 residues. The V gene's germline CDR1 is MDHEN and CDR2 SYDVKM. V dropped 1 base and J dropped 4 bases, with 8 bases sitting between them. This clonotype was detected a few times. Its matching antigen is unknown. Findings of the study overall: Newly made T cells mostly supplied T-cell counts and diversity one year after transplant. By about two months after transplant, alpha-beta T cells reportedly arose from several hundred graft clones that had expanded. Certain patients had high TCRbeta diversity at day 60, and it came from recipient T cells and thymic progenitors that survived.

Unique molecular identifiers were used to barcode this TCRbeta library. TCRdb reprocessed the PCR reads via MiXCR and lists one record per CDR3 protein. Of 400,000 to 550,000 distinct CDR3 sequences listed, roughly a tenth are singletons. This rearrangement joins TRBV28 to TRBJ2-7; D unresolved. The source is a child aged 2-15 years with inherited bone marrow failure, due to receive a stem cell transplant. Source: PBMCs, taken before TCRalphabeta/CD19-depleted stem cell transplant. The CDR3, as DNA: TGTGCCAGCAGTTTATTCGTGGGGTACGAGCAGTACTTC. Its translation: CASSLFVGYEQYF.